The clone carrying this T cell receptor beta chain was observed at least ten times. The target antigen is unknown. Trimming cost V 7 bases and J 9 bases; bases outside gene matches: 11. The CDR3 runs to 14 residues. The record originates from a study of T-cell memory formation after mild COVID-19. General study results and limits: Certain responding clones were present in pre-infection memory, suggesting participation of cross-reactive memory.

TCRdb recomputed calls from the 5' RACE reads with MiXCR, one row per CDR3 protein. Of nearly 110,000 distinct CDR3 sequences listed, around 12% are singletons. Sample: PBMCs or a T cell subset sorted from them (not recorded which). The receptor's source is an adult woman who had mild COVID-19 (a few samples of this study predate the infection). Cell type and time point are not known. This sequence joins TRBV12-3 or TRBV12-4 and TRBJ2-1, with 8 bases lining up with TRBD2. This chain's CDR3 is CASIPREGEGEQFF. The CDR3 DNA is TGTGCCAGCATCCCCCGGGAGGGGGAGGGTGAGCAGTTCTTC.